This T cell receptor (beta chain) was recovered during a study of cytomegalovirus exposure and HLA in healthy donors. General study results and limits: For presence/absence analyses, sequencing depth was assumed to be roughly uniform across donors. Several of the most significant clusters appeared linked to common viral pathogens, based on a later analysis. Sequencing had likely introduced a cluster of highly shared sequence variants as an artifact.

The primer mix had 60 Vbeta and 13 Jbeta primers. Sequencing was performed with immunoSEQ multiplex PCR; in TCRdb, only in-frame clones are kept and a portion is missing. Here the sample spans some 200,000 clones, about 75% being singletons. For this clone: Its antigen is not known.

This CDR3 has 15 amino acids. CDR1 is SGHTA and CDR2 is FQGNSA in the germline V gene. Trimming at V came to 3 bases and at J to 0 bases, leaving 1 base not matched to a gene. The TCR sequence derives from a man aged 18-30 years in good health and CMV-seronegative. The specimen was PBMCs. V gene TRBV7-2 combines with J gene TRBJ1-3; TRBD1 matches 8 bases. The CDR3 protein is CASSFTGGSGNTIYF. The CDR3 nucleotides are TGTGCCAGCAGCTTTACAGGGGGCTCTGGAAACACCATATATTTT.